The clone carrying this T cell receptor (beta chain) was picked up one time. These data are taken from a study of blood T cell repertoires in COVID-19. Study background: T cells, B-cell-depleted T cells, or PBMCs provided the cDNA or gDNA that served as material.

The CDR3 extends over 15 amino acids. The germline gives CDR1 SGHTA, CDR2 FQGTGA. V trimming: 4 bases; J trimming: 5 bases; junction bases outside the gene matches: 8. How the authors handled the data: Reference gene primer amplification in the assay estimated nucleated cell counts. Profiled with immunoSEQ multiplex PCR; TCRdb holds only in-frame clones, not every one. Clone size and the V and J calls come from that table; the DNA yielded D and trimming. The table lists 200,000 to 250,000 clones, approximately 86% of them singletons. The chain combines TRBV7-3 with TRBJ2-5; 9 bases line up with TRBD1. The material sequenced was peripheral blood. This TCR was sampled from a woman in her thirties who had recovered from COVID-19. In nucleotides, the CDR3 is TGTGCCAGCAGCTCAGGGACAGGGTCAGTCGAGACCCAGTACTTC. It encodes CASSSGTGSVETQYF. Looking up the rest from reference TRBV7-3 and TRBJ2-5 gives the full variable domain: GAGVSQTPSNKVTEKGKYVELRCDPISGHTALYWYRQSLGQGPEFLIYFQGTGAADDSGLPNDRFFAVRPEGSVSTLKIQRTERGDSAVYLCASSSGTGSVETQYFGPGTRLLVL.